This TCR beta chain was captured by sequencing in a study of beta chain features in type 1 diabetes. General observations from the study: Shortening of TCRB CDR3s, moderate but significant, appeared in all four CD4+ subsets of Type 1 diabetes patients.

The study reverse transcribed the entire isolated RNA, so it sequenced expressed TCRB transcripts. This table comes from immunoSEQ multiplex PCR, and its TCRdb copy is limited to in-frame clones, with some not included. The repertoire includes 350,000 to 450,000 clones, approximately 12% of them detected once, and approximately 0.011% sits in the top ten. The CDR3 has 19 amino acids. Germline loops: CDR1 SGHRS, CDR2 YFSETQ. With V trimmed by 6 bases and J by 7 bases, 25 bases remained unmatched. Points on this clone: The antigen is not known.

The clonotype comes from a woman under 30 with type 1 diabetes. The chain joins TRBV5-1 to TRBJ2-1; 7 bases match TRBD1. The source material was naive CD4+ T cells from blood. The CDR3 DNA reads TGCGCCAGCACTGACAGGGCTTTAGCGTGGGGCGAAACCGGGAATGAGCAGTTCTTC. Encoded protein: CASTDRALAWGETGNEQFF.